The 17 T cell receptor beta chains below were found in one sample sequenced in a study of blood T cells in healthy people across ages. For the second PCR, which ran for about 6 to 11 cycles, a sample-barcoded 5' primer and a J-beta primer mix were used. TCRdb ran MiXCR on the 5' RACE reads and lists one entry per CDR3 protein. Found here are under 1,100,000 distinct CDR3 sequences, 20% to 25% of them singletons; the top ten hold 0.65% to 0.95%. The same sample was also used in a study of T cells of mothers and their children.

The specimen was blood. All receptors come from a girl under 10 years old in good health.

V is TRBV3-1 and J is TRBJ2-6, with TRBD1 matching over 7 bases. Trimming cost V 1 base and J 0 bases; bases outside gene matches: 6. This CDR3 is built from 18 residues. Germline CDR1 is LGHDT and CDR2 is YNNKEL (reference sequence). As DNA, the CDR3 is TGTGCCAGCAGCCAAGGGACAGGCCGATACTCTGGGGCCAACGTCCTGACTTTC. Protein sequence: CASSQGTGRYSGANVLTF.

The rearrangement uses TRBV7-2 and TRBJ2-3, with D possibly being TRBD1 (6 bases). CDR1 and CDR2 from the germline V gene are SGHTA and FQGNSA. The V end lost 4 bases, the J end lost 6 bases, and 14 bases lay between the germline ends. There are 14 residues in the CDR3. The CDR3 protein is CASSSQGSRDTQYF. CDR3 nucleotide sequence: TGTGCCAGCAGCTCACAGGGATCTAGGGATACGCAGTATTTT.

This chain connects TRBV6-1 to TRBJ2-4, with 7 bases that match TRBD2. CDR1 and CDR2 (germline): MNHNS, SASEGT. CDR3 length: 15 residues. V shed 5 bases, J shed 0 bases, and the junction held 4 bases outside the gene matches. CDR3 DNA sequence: TGTGCCAGCAGTTCAGCGGGACTAGCCAAAAACATTCAGTACTTC. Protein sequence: CASSSAGLAKNIQYF.

The CDR3 DNA is TGTGCCAGCAGTCCTCCGGGGGAGCCCCAGCATTTT. This codes for CASSPPGEPQHF. The chain combines TRBV12-3 or TRBV12-4 with TRBJ1-5; D perhaps matches TRBD1 (5 bases). CDR3 length: 12 amino acids. Trimming took off 5 bases at V and 8 bases at J, with 10 bases between the two ends.

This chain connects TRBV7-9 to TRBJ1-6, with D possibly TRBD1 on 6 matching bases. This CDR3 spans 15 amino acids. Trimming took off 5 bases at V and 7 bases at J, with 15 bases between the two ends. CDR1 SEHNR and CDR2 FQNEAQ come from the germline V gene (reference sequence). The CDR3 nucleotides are TGTGCCAGCAGCCTTGGGGGGCTCTTGAATTCACCCCTCCACTTT. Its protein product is CASSLGGLLNSPLHF.

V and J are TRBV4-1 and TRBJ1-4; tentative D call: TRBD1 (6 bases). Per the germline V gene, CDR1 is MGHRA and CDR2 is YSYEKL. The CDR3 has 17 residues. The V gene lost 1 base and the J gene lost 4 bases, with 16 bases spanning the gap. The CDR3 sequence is CASSQGGQRGYNEKLFF. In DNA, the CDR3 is TGCGCCAGCAGCCAAGGGGGGCAGCGGGGGTATAATGAAAAACTGTTTTTT.

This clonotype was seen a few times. CDR3 sequence: CASSLATQTGQPQHF. Written as DNA, the CDR3 is TGTGCCAGCAGCTTAGCAACCCAGACGGGGCAGCCCCAGCATTTT. The J gene is TRBJ1-5, the V gene TRBV7-2; D uncertain. Trimming took off 0 bases at V and 7 bases at J, with 13 bases between the two ends. The germline V gene encodes CDR1 SGHTA and CDR2 FQGNSA. The CDR3 consists of 15 residues.

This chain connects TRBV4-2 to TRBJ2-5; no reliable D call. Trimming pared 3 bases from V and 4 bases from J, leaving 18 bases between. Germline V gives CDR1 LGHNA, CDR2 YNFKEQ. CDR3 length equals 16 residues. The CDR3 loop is CASSHSLAAGGETQYF. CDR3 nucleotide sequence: TGTGCCAGCAGCCACTCCCTGGCGGCCGGCGGAGAGACCCAGTACTTC.

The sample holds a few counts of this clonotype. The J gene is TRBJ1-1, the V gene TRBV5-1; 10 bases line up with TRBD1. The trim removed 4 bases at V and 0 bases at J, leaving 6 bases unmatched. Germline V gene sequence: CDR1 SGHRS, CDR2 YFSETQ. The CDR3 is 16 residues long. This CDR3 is CASSIGQGGLNTEAFF. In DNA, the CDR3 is TGCGCCAGCAGCATAGGACAGGGGGGCTTGAACACTGAAGCTTTCTTT.

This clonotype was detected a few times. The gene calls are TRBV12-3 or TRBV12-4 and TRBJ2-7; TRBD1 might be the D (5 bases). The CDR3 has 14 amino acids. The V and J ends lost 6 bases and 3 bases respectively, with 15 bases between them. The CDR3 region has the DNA TGTGCCAGCAGCCTTAACAGGAGATTCTACGAGCAGTACTTC. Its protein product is CASSLNRRFYEQYF.

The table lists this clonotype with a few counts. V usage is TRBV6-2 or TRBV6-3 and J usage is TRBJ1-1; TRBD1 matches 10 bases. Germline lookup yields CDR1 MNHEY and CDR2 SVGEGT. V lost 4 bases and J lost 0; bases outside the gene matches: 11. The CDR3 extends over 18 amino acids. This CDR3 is CASSSPGDRGIMNTEAFF. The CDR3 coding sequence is TGTGCCAGCAGTTCCCCCGGGGACAGGGGAATCATGAACACTGAAGCTTTCTTT.

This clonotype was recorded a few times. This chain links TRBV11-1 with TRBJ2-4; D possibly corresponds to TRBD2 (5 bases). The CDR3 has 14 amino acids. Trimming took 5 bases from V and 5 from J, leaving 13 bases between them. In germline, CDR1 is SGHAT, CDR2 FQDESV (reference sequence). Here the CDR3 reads CASSPWTGQNIQYF. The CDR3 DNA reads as TGTGCCAGCAGCCCCTGGACTGGACAAAACATTCAGTACTTC. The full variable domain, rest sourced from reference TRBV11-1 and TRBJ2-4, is EAEVAQSPRYKITEKSQAVAFWCDPISGHATLYWYRQILGQGPELLVQFQDESVVDDSQLPKDRFSAERLKGVDSTLKIQPAELGDSAMYLCASSPWTGQNIQYFGAGTRLSVL.

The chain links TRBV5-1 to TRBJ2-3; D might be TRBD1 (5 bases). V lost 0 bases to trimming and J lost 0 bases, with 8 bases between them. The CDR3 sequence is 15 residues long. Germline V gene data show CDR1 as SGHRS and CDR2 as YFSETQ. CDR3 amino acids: CASSLEGRSTDTQYF. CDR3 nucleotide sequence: TGCGCCAGCAGCTTGGAGGGGCGGAGCACAGATACGCAGTATTTT.

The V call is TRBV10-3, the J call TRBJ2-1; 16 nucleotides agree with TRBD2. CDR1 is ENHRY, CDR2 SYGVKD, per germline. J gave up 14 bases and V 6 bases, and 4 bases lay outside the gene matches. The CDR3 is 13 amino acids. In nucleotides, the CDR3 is TGTGCCATCAGCGGGACTAGCGGGGGGGCCGAGTTCTTC. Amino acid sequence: CAISGTSGGAEFF.

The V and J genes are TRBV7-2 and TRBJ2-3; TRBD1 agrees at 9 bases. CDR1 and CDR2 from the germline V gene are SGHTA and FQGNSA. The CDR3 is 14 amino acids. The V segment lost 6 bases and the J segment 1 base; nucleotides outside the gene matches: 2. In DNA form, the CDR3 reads TGTGCCAGCAGGGACAGGGGAGGCACAGATACGCAGTATTTT. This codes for CASRDRGGTDTQYF.

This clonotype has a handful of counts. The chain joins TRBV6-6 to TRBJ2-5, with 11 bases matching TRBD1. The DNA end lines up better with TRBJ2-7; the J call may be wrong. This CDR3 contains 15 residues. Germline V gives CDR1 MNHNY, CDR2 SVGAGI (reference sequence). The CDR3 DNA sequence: TGTGCCAGCAGTTCGCAAGGGACAGGGGGGGACGAGCAGTACTTC. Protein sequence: CASSSQGTGGDEQYF.

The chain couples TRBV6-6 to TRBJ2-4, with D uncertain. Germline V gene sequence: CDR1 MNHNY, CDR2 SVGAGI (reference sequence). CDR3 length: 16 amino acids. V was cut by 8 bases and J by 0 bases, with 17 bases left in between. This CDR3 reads CASCPKHLVAKNIQYF. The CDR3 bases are TGTGCCAGCTGTCCGAAGCATTTAGTAGCCAAAAACATTCAGTACTTC.